The 21 T cell receptor beta chains in this list originate from one sample, sequenced in a study of PD-L1 blockade in urothelial cancer. Assay: immunoSEQ multiplex PCR; the TCRdb copy retains only in-frame clones and omits some. The sample lists more than 95,000 clones, roughly 88% occurring once. Time point: peripheral blood 6 weeks after treatment start. Material: PBMCs, obtained around atezolizumab (anti-PD-L1) treatment. These receptors were obtained from a man in his fifties with urothelial cancer.

The chain employs TRBV11-3 and TRBJ1-4; the match to TRBD1 covers 9 bases. Germline CDR1 is SGHNT and CDR2 is YENEEA. This CDR3 is 14 amino acids long. V was clipped by 6 bases and J by 5 bases; unmatched bases: 4. CDR3 sequence reads: CASRLTGGNEKLFF. The CDR3, as DNA: TGTGCCAGCAGACTGACAGGGGGGAATGAAAAACTGTTTTTT.

A few counts support this clone. The chain has TRBV28 and TRBJ1-2, with D possibly matching TRBD1 (6 bases). Germline V gives CDR1 MDHEN, CDR2 SYDVKM. Trimming took off 5 bases at V and 6 bases at J, with 13 bases between the two ends. The CDR3 has 13 amino acids. CDR3 sequence (DNA): TGTGCCAGCAGTGAAGTAGGGGGAAATGGCTACACCTTC. Translated: CASSEVGGNGYTF.

This chain joins TRBV7-6 and TRBJ2-3, with 7 bases fitting TRBD1. The CDR3 runs to 14 residues. The germline V gene has CDR1 SGHVS and CDR2 FNYEAQ. V trimming: 7 bases; J trimming: 4 bases; junction bases outside the gene matches: 8. The CDR3 here is CASTPGQGADTQYF. The CDR3 DNA reads TGTGCCAGCACCCCTGGGCAGGGGGCAGATACGCAGTATTTT.

The genes are TRBV19 and TRBJ2-1, with 9 bases fitting TRBD2. Germline values: CDR1 LNHDA, CDR2 SQIVND (reference sequence). This CDR3 region has 17 residues. The V gene end was trimmed by 5 bases and the J gene end by 3 bases; junction bases not matched to a gene: 11. CDR3 protein: CASSLIGGGRVYNEQFF. The CDR3, as DNA: TGTGCCAGTAGTCTCATCGGGGGCGGGAGGGTCTACAATGAGCAGTTCTTC.

The V gene is TRBV9, the J gene TRBJ2-3, with 12 bases lining up with TRBD2. CDR1 and CDR2 (germline): SGDLS, YYNGEE. This CDR3 region has 15 residues. The V segment lost 7 bases and the J segment 0 bases; nucleotides outside the gene matches: 3. The CDR3 bases are TGTGCCAGCGGACTAGCGGGGCCTAGCACAGATACGCAGTATTTT. Translating it yields CASGLAGPSTDTQYF.

This rearrangement joins TRBV19 to TRBJ1-5; the D is unclear. V lost 6 bases to trimming and J lost 0 bases, with 9 bases between them. The germline V gene has CDR1 LNHDA and CDR2 SQIVND (reference sequence). CDR3 size: 14 residues. The CDR3 DNA reads TGTGCCAGTAGGAACCAGGTTAGCAATCAGCCCCAGCATTTT. Amino acid sequence: CASRNQVSNQPQHF.

V is TRBV5-6 and J is TRBJ1-1, with D uncertain. The CDR3 sequence is 12 residues long. Trimming left V 3 bases short and J 5 bases short, with 8 bases between. CDR1 SGHDT and CDR2 YYEEEE come from the germline V gene. Here the CDR3 DNA reads TGTGCCAGCAGCTCGAGGCTGACTGAAGCTTTCTTT. Translating gives CASSSRLTEAFF.

This clone was detected once. V usage is TRBV5-4 and J usage is TRBJ2-1; D is possibly TRBD2 (5 bases). V was shortened by 0 bases and J by 3 bases, with 13 bases between the two germline ends. Germline values: CDR1 SGHNT, CDR2 YYREEE (reference sequence). This CDR3 region has 16 residues. DNA for the CDR3: TGTGCCAGCAGCTTGGTTTCCAGCGGTGGCTACAATGAGCAGTTCTTC. It encodes CASSLVSSGGYNEQFF.

This clone came up a few times. The V and J genes are TRBV11-2 and TRBJ1-1, with D hard to call. From germline, CDR1 is SGHAT and CDR2 FQNNGV. Trimming pared 8 bases from V and 1 base from J, leaving 17 bases between. The CDR3 has 15 amino acids. This CDR3 is CASLRVPGANTEAFF. The CDR3 DNA reads as TGTGCCAGCCTCAGAGTCCCAGGTGCGAACACTGAAGCTTTCTTT.

The gene calls are TRBV15 and TRBJ1-5; D gene uncertain. Germline V gene data show CDR1 as LNHNV and CDR2 as YYDKDF (reference sequence). The V end was cut by 8 bases, the J end by 4 bases, with 9 bases between. The CDR3 runs to 12 residues. Here the CDR3 DNA reads TGTGCCACCGGGAGATTAAATCAGCCCCAGCATTTT. This codes for CATGRLNQPQHF. Together with reference TRBV15 and TRBJ1-5, the CDR3 gives the full variable domain: DAMVIQNPRYQVTQFGKPVTLSCSQTLNHNVMYWYQQKSSQAPKLLFHYYDKDFNNEADTPDNFQSRRPNTSFCFLDIRSPGLGDTAMYLCATGRLNQPQHFGDGTRLSIL.

This chain joins TRBV6-5 and TRBJ2-5, with D possibly being TRBD1 (5 bases). Germline assignment: CDR1 MNHEY and CDR2 SVGAGI. The CDR3 consists of 13 residues. V was clipped by 6 bases and J by 0 bases, with 8 bases between them. The CDR3 here is CASRRTYQETQYF. Here the CDR3 DNA reads TGTGCCAGCAGACGGACATACCAAGAGACCCAGTACTTC.

The J gene is TRBJ2-7, the V gene TRBV6-1, with 7 bases that match TRBD2. Germline trimming cut 5 bases from V and 4 bases from J; bases unmatched to any gene: 5. The CDR3 is 13 residues long. Germline CDR1 and CDR2: MNHNS and SASEGT. The CDR3 loop is CASSWGRGYEQYF. The CDR3 DNA reads as TGTGCCAGCAGTTGGGGGAGGGGTTACGAGCAGTACTTC.

This clone appeared a single time. The chain has TRBV7-3 and TRBJ2-3; 10 nucleotides line up with TRBD2. The CDR3 has 16 residues. The V and J ends lost 2 bases and 1 base, in that order; junction bases with no gene match: 3. Germline CDR1 is SGHTA and CDR2 is FQGTGA. Written as DNA, the CDR3 is TGTGCCAGCAGCTTACAAGCGGGAGGGGGCACAGATACGCAGTATTTT. Protein: CASSLQAGGGTDTQYF.

This clone was found once. J is TRBJ2-1 and V is TRBV7-9; TRBD2 aligns across 7 bases. Trimming cost V 6 bases and J 3 bases; bases outside gene matches: 5. Per the germline V gene, CDR1 is SEHNR and CDR2 is FQNEAQ (reference sequence). The CDR3 consists of 14 residues. The CDR3 DNA reads TGTGCCAGCAGAGTGCTAGCGGACTACAATGAGCAGTTCTTC. This codes for CASRVLADYNEQFF.

This chain links TRBV2 with TRBJ2-1, with TRBD1 as a possible D gene (6 bases). Trimming took 10 bases from V and 15 from J, leaving 22 bases between them. The CDR3 totals 12 residues. Per the germline V gene, CDR1 is SNHLY and CDR2 is FYNNEI. The CDR3 DNA follows: TGTGCCATCGTGACAGGCTTTGGGGTTTCGTTCTTC. It encodes CAIVTGFGVSFF.

CDR3 residues: CASSYKGEQYF. The CDR3 DNA reads as TGTGCCAGCAGTTACAAGGGGGAGCAGTACTTC. This sequence joins TRBV6-6 and TRBJ2-7, with D possibly being TRBD1 (5 bases). V gave up 2 bases and J gave up 7 bases, with 6 bases separating them. The CDR3 is 11 amino acids. Germline lookup yields CDR1 MNHNY and CDR2 SVGAGI (reference sequence).

The chain links TRBV5-1 to TRBJ2-5; D possibly corresponds to TRBD1 (5 bases). Between the trimmed V and J ends, which lost 2 bases and 4 bases, there was a span of 9 bases. CDR1 and CDR2 from the germline V gene are SGHRS and YFSETQ. The CDR3 has 13 amino acids. CDR3 region: CASSFSRGETQYF. The CDR3 nucleotides are TGCGCCAGCAGCTTTAGTAGGGGAGAGACCCAGTACTTC.

The chain uses TRBV7-6 and TRBJ1-4; a weak D match, TRBD1 (6 bases). The CDR3 is 14 amino acids. Per the germline V gene, CDR1 is SGHVS and CDR2 is FNYEAQ. V lost 4 bases and J lost 5, with 11 bases in between. The CDR3 nucleotides read TGTGCCAGCAGCTCCGAGAGGGGGAATGAAAAACTGTTTTTT. It translates to CASSSERGNEKLFF.

The rearrangement uses TRBV5-1 and TRBJ2-1, with TRBD2 matching over 11 bases. V trimming: 4 bases; J trimming: 4 bases; junction bases outside the gene matches: 10. Germline assignment: CDR1 SGHRS and CDR2 YFSETQ. CDR3 size: 17 residues. In DNA, the CDR3 is TGCGCCAGCAGCCCCCCGATAGCGGGAGGGCTTTACAATGAGCAGTTCTTC. It translates to CASSPPIAGGLYNEQFF.

This clone showed up just once. The chain recombines TRBV28 with TRBJ1-1, with D uncertain. This CDR3 has 15 amino acids. Trimming removed 6 bases at V and 0 bases at J, with 14 bases between. Germline V gene data show CDR1 as MDHEN and CDR2 as SYDVKM. In nucleotides, the CDR3 is TGTGCCAGCAGGGCGGAGGACGTCTTGAACACTGAAGCTTTCTTT. Amino acids: CASRAEDVLNTEAFF. The full variable domain, completed using reference TRBV28 and TRBJ1-1, is DVKVTQSSRYLVKRTGEKVFLECVQDMDHENMFWYRQDPGLGLRLIYFSYDVKMKEKGDIPEGYSVSREKKERFSLILESASTNQTSMYLCASRAEDVLNTEAFFGQGTRLTVV.

This clone was detected a few times. V gene TRBV19 combines with J gene TRBJ1-5; D is unresolved. In germline, CDR1 is LNHDA, CDR2 SQIVND (reference sequence). The CDR3 has 15 residues. V lost 7 bases to trimming and J lost 2 bases, with 15 bases between them. The CDR3 nucleotides are TGTGCCAGTATCCCCAGCGGCGTCGGCAATCAGCCCCAGCATTTT. Translating it yields CASIPSGVGNQPQHF.